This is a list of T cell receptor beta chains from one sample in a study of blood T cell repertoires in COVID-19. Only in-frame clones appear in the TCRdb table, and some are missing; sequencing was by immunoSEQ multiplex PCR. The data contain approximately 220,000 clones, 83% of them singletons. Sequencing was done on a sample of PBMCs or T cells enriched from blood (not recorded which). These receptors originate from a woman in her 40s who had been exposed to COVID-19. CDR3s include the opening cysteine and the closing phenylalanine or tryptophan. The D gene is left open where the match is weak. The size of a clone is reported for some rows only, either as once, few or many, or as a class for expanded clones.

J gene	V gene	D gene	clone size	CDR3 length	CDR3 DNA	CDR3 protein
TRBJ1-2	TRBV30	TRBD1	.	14	TGTGCCTGGAGTGTAGCTCGGGACAGGGTTGGCTACACCTTC	CAWSVARDRVGYTF
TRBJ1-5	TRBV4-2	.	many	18	TGTGCCAGCAGCCAAGATCCTCCACAGGGCGGTAGCAATCAGCCCCAGCATTTT	CASSQDPPQGGSNQPQHF
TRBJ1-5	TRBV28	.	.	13	TGTGCCAGCAAGCAGGGGTGGAATCAGCCCCAGCATTTT	CASKQGWNQPQHF
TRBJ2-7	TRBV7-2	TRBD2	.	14	TGTGCCAGCAAGGGCCAGCGGGGACCCTACGAGCAGTACTTC	CASKGQRGPYEQYF
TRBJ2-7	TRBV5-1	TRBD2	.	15	TGCGCCAGCAGCGCACTAGCGGGGAGCAATTACGAGCAGTACTTC	CASSALAGSNYEQYF
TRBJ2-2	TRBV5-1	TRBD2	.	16	TGCGCCAGCATTCCTGGACGGGACTACCCAGCTGGGGAGCTGTTTTTT	CASIPGRDYPAGELFF
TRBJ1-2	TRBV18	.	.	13	TGTGCCAGCTCACGGTCGGACAGCTATGGCTACACCTTC	CASSRSDSYGYTF
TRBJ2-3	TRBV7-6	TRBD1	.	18	TGTGCCAGCAGCTTAGCCGACAGGGCGCTTACCTGGGGGGATACGCAGTATTTT	CASSLADRALTWGDTQYF
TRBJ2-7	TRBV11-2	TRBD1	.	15	TGTGCCAGCAGCTTAGACCGGGACAGGGACTACGAGCAGTACTTC	CASSLDRDRDYEQYF
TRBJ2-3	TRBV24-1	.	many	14	TGTGCCACCAGTGATCCCCTAAGCACAGATACGCAGTATTTT	CATSDPLSTDTQYF
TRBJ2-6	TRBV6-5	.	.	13	TGTGCCGCCCAGGGGACTGGGGCCAACGTCCTGACTTTC	CAAQGTGANVLTF
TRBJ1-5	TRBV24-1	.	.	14	TGTGCCACCAGTGACGGGGGTAACAATCAGCCCCAGCATTTT	CATSDGGNNQPQHF
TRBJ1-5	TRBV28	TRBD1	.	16	TGTGCCAGCAGTTTAATGGGCGACAGGGGCAATCAGCCCCAGCATTTT	CASSLMGDRGNQPQHF
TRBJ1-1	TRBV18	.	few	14	TGTGCCAGCTCACCCCCCGGGTTGAACACTGAAGCTTTCTTT	CASSPPGLNTEAFF
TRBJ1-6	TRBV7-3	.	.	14	TGTGCCAGCAGGTTGGGGGGGTCGAATTCACCCCTCCACTTT	CASRLGGSNSPLHF
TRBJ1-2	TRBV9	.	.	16	TGTGCCAGCAGCCACCAGACAGGCCCTTTTAACTATGGCTACACCTTC	CASSHQTGPFNYGYTF
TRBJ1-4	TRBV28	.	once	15	TGTGCCAGCAGTACACCCGAGGCCATCCCTGCGGCACTGTTTTTT	CASSTPEAIPAALFF
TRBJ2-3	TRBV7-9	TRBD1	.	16	TGTGCCAGCAGCCGACGGGACAGGGGTGACACAGATACGCAGTATTTT	CASSRRDRGDTDTQYF
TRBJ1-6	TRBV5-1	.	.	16	TGCGCCAGCAGCTTGCAGGACACCTCCTATAATTCACCCCTCCACTTT	CASSLQDTSYNSPLHF
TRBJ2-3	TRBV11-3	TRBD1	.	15	TGTGCCAGCAGCTCGCGGACAGGGGGCACAGATACGCAGTATTTT	CASSSRTGGTDTQYF
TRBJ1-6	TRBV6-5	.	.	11	TGTGCCAGCAGCCTTAATTCACCCCTCCACTTT	CASSLNSPLHF
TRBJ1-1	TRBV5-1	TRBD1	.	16	TGCGCCAGCAGCTTGAGGACAGGGGTGGTTGGGACTGAAGCTTTCTTT	CASSLRTGVVGTEAFF
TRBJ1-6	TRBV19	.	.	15	TGTGCCAGTAGTTATGGGGAGAGGCGAGCTTCACCCCTCCACTTT	CASSYGERRASPLHF
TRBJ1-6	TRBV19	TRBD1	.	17	TGTGCCAGTCAGGACAGGGGACGGGGATTGAATTTTTCACCCCTCCACTTT	CASQDRGRGLNFSPLHF
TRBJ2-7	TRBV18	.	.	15	TGTGCCAGCTCACCACAAACAGGAGTTCCTAACGAGCAGTACTTC	CASSPQTGVPNEQYF
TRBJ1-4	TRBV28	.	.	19	TGTGCCAGCAGTTTACCCCGCGGGGGGGGCGCGAGGGCTAATGAAAAACTGTTTTTT	CASSLPRGGGARANEKLFF
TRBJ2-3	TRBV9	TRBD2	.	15	TGTGCCAGCAGCCCGCGAGGATGGGGGGGGGATACGCAGTATTTT	CASSPRGWGGDTQYF
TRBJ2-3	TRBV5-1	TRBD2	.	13	TGCGCCAGTAGTAGCGGGGTAGCAGATACGCAGTATTTT	CASSSGVADTQYF
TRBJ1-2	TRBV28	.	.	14	TGTGCCAGCAAGTCATCCGGGGTCGGGTATGGCTACACCTTC	CASKSSGVGYGYTF
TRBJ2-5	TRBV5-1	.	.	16	TGCGCCAGCAGCTTGGGCGGCCAGGGCCTACAAGAGACCCAGTACTTC	CASSLGGQGLQETQYF
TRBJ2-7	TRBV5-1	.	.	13	TGCGCCAGCAGCGCGGACATAAGGGGAGAGCAGTACTTC	CASSADIRGEQYF
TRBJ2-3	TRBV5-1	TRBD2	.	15	TGCGCCAGCAGCTTGACCACGGGGGGAGCAGATACGCAGTATTTT	CASSLTTGGADTQYF
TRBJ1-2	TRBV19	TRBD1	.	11	TGTGCCACCCGGGACAGGGGTAGCTACACCTTC	CATRDRGSYTF
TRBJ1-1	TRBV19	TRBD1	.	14	TGTGCCAGTAGTATAGGTACAGGGGACGTTGAAGCTTTCTTT	CASSIGTGDVEAFF
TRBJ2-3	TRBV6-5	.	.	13	TGTGCCAGCAGTTACTCTTACACAGATACGCAGTATTTT	CASSYSYTDTQYF
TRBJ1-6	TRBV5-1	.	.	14	TGCGCCAGCAGCTTGCAGGGTTTCAATTCACCCCTCCACTTT	CASSLQGFNSPLHF
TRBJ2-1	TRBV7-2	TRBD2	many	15	TGTGCCAGCAGCCCGCTAGCGGGGGGCTCTCTCGAGCAGTTCTTC	CASSPLAGGSLEQFF
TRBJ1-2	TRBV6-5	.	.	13	TGTGCCAGCAGTTACTCGGCGGGGAGTGGCTACACCTTC	CASSYSAGSGYTF
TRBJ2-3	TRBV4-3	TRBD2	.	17	TGCGCCAGCAGCCACACACTAGCGGGGGGGCCTACAGATACGCAGTATTTT	CASSHTLAGGPTDTQYF
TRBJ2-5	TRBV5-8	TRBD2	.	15	TGTGCCAGCAGCTCCGGGACTAGCGGGGTCGAGACCCAGTACTTC	CASSSGTSGVETQYF
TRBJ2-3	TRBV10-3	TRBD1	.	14	TGTGCCATCAACGACAGGGGGCAGAGCGATACGCAGTATTTT	CAINDRGQSDTQYF
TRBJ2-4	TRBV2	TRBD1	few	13	TGTGCCAGCAGTGAACAGGGGGCGGACATTCAGTACTTC	CASSEQGADIQYF
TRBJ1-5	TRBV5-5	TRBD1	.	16	TGTGCCAGCAGCCCTGGGACAGGGGCGGGCAATCAGCCCCAGCATTTT	CASSPGTGAGNQPQHF
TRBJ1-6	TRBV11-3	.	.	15	TGTGCCAGCAGCCAGGGAGCAGGGGATAATTCACCCCTCCACTTT	CASSQGAGDNSPLHF
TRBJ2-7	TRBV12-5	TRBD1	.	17	TGTGCTAGTGGTTTGGCCTCCGGGACAGGGGCCACCTACGAGCAGTACTTC	CASGLASGTGATYEQYF
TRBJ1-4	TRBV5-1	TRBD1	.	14	TGCGCCAGCAGCTTGGGACAGGGTGGGGAAAAACTGTTTTTT	CASSLGQGGEKLFF
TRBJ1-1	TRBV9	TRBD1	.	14	TGTGCCAGCAGCGGAGGGACAGGGGGCACTGAAGCTTTCTTT	CASSGGTGGTEAFF
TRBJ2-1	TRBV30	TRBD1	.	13	TGTGCCTCAGAGAGGGGGCCATACAATGAGCAGTTCTTC	CASERGPYNEQFF
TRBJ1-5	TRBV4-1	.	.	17	TGCGCCAGCAGCCAAGAATTCCTCCAGGGGTTGAGTCAGCCCCAGCATTTT	CASSQEFLQGLSQPQHF
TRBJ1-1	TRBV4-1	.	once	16	TGCGCCAGCAGCCCCGGACTGACCCCCTCGGGGACTGAAGCTTTCTTT	CASSPGLTPSGTEAFF
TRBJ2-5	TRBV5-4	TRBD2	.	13	TGTGCCAGCAGCCCACTAGCGGCAGAGACCCAGTACTTC	CASSPLAAETQYF
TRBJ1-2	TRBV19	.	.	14	TGTGCCAGTAGGCCGGTTGGGAGGAACTATGGCTACACCTTC	CASRPVGRNYGYTF
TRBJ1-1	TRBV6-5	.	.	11	TGTGCCAGCAGTTACCAGGGGCAAGCTTTCTTT	CASSYQGQAFF
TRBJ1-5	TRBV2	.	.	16	TGTGCCAGCAGTGAAGCGCTGTCGGGGAGCAATCAGCCCCAGCATTTT	CASSEALSGSNQPQHF